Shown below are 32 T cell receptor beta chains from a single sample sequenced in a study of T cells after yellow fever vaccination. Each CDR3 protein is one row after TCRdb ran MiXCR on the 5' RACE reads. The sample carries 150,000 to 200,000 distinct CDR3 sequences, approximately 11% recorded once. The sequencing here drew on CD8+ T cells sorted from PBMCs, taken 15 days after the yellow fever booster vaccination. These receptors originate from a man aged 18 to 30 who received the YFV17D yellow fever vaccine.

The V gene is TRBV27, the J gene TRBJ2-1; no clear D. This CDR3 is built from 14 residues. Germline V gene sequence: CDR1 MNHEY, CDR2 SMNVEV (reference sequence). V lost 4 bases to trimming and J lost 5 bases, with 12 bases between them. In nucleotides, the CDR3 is TGTGCCAGCAGTTCGACATACAGTCACAATGAGCAGTTCTTC. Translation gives CASSSTYSHNEQFF.

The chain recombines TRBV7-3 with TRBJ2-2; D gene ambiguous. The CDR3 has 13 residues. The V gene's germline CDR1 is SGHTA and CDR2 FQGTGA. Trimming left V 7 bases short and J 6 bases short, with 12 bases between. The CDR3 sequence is CASTLVGSGELFF. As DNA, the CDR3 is TGTGCCAGCACCCTCGTGGGCTCCGGGGAGCTGTTTTTT. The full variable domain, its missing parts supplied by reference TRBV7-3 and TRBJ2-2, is GAGVSQTPSNKVTEKGKYVELRCDPISGHTALYWYRQSLGQGPEFLIYFQGTGAADDSGLPNDRFFAVRPEGSVSTLKIQRTERGDSAVYLCASTLVGSGELFFGEGSRLTVL.

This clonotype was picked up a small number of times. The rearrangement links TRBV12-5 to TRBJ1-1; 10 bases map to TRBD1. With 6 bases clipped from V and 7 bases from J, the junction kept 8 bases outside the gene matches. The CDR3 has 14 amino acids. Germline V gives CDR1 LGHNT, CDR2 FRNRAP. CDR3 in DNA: TGTGCTAGTGGCCCCGGGACAGGGGTCATTGAAGCTTTCTTT. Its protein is CASGPGTGVIEAFF.

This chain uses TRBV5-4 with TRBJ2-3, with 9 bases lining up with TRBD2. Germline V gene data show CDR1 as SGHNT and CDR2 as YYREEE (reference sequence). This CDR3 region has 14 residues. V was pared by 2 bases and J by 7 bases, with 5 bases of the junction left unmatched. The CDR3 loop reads CASSFAGGPNTQYF. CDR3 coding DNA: TGTGCCAGCAGCTTCGCGGGGGGGCCAAATACGCAGTATTTT.

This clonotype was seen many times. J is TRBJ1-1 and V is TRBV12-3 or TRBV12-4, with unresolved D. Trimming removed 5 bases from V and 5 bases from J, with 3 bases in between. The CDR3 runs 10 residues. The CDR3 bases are TGTGCCAGCAGTCGGACTGAAGCTTTCTTT. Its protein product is CASSRTEAFF.

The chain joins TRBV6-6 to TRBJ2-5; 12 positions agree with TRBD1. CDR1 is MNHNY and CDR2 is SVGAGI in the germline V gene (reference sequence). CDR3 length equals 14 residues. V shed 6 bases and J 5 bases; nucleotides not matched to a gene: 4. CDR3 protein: CASRGTGGSETQYF. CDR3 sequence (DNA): TGTGCCAGCAGGGGGACAGGGGGCTCGGAGACCCAGTACTTC.

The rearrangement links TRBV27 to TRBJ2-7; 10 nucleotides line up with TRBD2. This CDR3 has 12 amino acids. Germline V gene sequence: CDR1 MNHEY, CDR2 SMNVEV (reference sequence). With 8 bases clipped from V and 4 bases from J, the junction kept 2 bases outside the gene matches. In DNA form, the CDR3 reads TGTGCCAGCGGGACTAGCGAGTACGAGCAGTACTTC. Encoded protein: CASGTSEYEQYF.

The CDR3 here is CASSVVPVDEQFF. CDR3 nucleotide sequence: TGTGCCAGCAGCGTAGTACCCGTCGATGAGCAGTTCTTC. The chain has TRBV9 and TRBJ2-1; D unclear. Germline lookup yields CDR1 SGDLS and CDR2 YYNGEE. V shed 0 bases and J shed 8 bases, with 9 bases lying between them. The CDR3 contains 13 residues.

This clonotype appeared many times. This CDR3 reads CASGGLTHEQFF. CDR3 DNA: TGTGCCAGCGGGGGACTTACCCATGAGCAGTTCTTC. The genes are TRBV9 and TRBJ2-1; D may be TRBD2 (6 bases). Trimming stripped 7 bases from V and 8 bases from J, with 13 bases between. CDR3 length: 12 residues. CDR1 SGDLS and CDR2 YYNGEE come from the germline V gene.

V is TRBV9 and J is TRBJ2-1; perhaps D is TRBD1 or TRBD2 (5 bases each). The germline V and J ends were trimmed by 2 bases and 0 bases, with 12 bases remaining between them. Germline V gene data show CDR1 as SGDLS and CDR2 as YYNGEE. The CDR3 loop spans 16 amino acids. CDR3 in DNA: TGTGCCAGCAGCGTTGGGACGGGGTCCTCCTACAATGAGCAGTTCTTC. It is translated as CASSVGTGSSYNEQFF.

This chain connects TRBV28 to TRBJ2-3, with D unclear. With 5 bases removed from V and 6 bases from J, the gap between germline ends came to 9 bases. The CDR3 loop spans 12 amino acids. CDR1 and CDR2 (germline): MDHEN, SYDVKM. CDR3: CASSPGEDTQYF. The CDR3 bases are TGTGCCAGCAGTCCAGGAGAGGATACGCAGTATTTT.

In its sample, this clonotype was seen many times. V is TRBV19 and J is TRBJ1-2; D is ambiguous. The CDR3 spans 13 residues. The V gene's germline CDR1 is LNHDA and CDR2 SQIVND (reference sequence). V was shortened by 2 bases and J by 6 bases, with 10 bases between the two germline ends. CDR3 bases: TGTGCCAGTAGTATACCCGGGGAGGATGGCTACACCTTC. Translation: CASSIPGEDGYTF.

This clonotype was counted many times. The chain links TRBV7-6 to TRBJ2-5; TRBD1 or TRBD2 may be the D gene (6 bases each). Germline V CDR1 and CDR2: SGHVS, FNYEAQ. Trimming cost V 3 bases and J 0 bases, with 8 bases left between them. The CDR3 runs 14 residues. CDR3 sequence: CASSLGGYQETQYF. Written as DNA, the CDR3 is TGTGCCAGCAGCTTGGGGGGCTACCAAGAGACCCAGTACTTC.

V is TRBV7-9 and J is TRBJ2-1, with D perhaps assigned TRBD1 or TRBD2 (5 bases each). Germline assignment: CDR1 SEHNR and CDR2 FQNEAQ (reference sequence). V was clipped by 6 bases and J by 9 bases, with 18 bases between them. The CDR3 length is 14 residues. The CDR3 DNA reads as TGTGCCAGCAGGGGCGGCAGGGAAGGAGGTGAGCAGTTCTTC. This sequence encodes CASRGGREGGEQFF.

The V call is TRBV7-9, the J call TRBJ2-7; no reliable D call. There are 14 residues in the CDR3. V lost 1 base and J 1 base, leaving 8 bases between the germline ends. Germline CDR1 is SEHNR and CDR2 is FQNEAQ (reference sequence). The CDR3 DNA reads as TGTGCCAGCAGCTTAGAGTCCCATTCCTACGAGCAGTACTTC. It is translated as CASSLESHSYEQYF.

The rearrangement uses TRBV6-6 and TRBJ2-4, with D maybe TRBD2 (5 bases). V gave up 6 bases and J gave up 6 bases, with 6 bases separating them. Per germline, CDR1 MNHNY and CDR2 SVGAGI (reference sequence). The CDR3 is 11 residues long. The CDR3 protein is CASRAGNIQYF. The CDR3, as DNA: TGTGCCAGCAGGGCGGGAAACATTCAGTACTTC.

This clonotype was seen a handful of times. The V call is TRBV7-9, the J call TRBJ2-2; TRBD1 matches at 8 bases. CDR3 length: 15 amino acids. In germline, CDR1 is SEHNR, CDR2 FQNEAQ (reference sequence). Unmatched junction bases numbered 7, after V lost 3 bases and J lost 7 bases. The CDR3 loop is CASSFQPGGGGELFF. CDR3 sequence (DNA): TGTGCCAGCAGCTTCCAACCAGGGGGCGGCGGGGAGCTGTTTTTT.

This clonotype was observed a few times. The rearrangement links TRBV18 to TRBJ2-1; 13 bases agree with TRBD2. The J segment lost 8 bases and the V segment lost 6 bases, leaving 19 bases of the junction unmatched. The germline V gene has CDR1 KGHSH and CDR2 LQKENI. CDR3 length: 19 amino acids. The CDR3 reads CASSRLAGGYYPTGHEQFF. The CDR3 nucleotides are TGTGCCAGCTCGCGACTAGCGGGGGGATATTACCCCACCGGCCATGAGCAGTTCTTC.

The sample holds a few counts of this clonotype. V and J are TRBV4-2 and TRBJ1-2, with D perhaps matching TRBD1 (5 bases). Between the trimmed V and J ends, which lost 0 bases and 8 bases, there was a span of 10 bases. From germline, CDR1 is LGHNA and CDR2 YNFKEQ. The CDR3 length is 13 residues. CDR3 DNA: TGTGCCAGCAGCCAAGACGGGGCGGACGGCTACACCTTC. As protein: CASSQDGADGYTF.

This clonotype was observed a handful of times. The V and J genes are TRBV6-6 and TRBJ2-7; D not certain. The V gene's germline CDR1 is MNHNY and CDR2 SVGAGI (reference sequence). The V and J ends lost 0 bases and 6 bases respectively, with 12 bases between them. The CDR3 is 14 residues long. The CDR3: CASSYSIEGIEQYV. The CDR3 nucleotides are TGTGCCAGCAGTTACTCGATTGAAGGGATCGAGCAGTACGTC.

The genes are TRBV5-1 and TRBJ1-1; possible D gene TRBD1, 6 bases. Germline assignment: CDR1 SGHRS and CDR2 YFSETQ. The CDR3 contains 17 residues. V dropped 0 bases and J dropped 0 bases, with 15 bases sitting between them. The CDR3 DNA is TGCGCCAGCAGCTTGGTTGAGGGGGGATGGATGAACACTGAAGCTTTCTTT. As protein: CASSLVEGGWMNTEAFF. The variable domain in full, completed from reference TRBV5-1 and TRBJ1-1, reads KAGVTQTPRYLIKTRGQQVTLSCSPISGHRSVSWYQQTPGQGLQFLFEYFSETQRNKGNFPGRFSGRQFSNSRSEMNVSTLELGDSALYLCASSLVEGGWMNTEAFFGQGTRLTVV.

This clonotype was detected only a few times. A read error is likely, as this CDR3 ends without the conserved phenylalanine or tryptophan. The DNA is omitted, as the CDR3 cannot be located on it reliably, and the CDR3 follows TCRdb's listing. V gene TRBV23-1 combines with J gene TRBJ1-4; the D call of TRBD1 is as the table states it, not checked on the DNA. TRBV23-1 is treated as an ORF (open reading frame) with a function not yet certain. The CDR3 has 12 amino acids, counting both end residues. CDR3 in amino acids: CASSQSGDDHPD.

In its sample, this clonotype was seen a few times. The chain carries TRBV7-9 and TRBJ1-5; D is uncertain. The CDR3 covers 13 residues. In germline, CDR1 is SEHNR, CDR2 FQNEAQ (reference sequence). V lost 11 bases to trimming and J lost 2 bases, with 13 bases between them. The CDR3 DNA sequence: TGTGCCTCCCGCCTGGATGGCAATCAGCCCCAGCATTTT. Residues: CASRLDGNQPQHF.

CDR3 loop: CASSPRLALSSYNEQFF. The CDR3 DNA sequence: TGTGCCAGCAGTCCCCGACTAGCGCTGAGCTCCTACAATGAGCAGTTCTTC. The J gene is TRBJ2-1, the V gene TRBV12-3 or TRBV12-4; 8 nucleotides agree with TRBD2. Trimming took 5 bases from V and 0 from J; bases not matched to a gene: 9. This CDR3 comprises 17 residues.

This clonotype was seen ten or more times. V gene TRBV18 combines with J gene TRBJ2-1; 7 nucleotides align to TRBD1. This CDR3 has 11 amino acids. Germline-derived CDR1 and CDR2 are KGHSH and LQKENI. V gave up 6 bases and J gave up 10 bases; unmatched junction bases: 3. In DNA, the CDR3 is TGTGCCAGCTCCCAGGGGGAAGAGCAGTTCTTC. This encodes CASSQGEEQFF.

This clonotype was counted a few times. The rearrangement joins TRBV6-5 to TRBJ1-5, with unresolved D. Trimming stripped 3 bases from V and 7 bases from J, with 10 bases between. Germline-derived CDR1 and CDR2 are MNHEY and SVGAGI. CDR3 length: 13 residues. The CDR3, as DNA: TGTGCCAGCAGTTATTTCCAAGGGCAGCCCCAGCATTTT. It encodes CASSYFQGQPQHF.

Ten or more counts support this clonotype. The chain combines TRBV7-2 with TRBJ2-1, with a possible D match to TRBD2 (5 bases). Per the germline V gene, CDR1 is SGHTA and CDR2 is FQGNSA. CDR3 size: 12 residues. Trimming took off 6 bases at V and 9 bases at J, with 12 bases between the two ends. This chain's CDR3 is CASRPTSGEQFF. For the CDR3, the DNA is TGTGCCAGCAGGCCTACTAGTGGTGAGCAGTTCTTC.

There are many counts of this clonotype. The DNA for the CDR3 is TGTGCCAGCAGTGAAAAGGACAGGAGCACAGATACGCAGTATTTT. Protein product: CASSEKDRSTDTQYF. This chain joins TRBV25-1 and TRBJ2-3, with TRBD1 matching 7 bases. The CDR3 covers 15 residues. CDR1 is MGHDK and CDR2 is SYGVNS in the germline V gene. The ends lost 2 bases at V and 0 bases at J; junction bases unmatched: 2. Supplemented by reference TRBV25-1 and TRBJ2-3, the full variable domain reads EADIYQTPRYLVIGTGKKITLECSQTMGHDKMYWYQQDPGMELHLIHYSYGVNSTEKGDLSSESTVSRIRTEHFPLTLESARPSHTSQYLCASSEKDRSTDTQYFGPGTRLTVL.

CDR3 in DNA: TGTGCCAGCAGCCCCTCGGACCGGGAAGACTCACCCCTCCACTTT. Protein sequence: CASSPSDREDSPLHF. The chain employs TRBV7-8 and TRBJ1-6, with unresolved D. V lost 5 bases and J 10 bases, leaving 18 bases between the germline ends. Germline CDR1 SGHVS, CDR2 FQNEAQ. The CDR3 runs to 15 residues.

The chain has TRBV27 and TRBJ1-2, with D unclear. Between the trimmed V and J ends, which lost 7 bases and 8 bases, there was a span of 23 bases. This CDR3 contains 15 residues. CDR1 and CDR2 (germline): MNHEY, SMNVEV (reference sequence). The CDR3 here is CASMQYSALSGGYTF. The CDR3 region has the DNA TGTGCCAGCATGCAGTACTCGGCCTTATCGGGGGGCTACACCTTC.

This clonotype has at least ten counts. CDR3 protein: CASSFTPGAAYNEQFF. DNA of the CDR3: TGTGCCAGCAGCTTTACTCCCGGGGCGGCCTACAATGAGCAGTTCTTC. This chain connects TRBV7-2 to TRBJ2-1; D assignment may be TRBD1 or TRBD2 (5 bases each). The CDR3 is made up of 16 amino acids. Per germline, CDR1 SGHTA and CDR2 FQGNSA. The ends were cut back, 3 bases at V and 2 bases at J, with 14 bases in the middle.

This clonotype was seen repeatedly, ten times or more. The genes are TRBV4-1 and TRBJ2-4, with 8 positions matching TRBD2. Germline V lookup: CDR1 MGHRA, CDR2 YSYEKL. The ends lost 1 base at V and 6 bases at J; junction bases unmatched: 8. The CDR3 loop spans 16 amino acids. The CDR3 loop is CASSQVTGGPGNIQYF. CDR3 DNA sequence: TGCGCCAGCAGCCAAGTGACGGGGGGGCCTGGAAACATTCAGTACTTC.